This TCR beta chain was identified in a study of T cells in women clearing cervical HPV infection. Looking at the study overall: Cases: HPV16-related CIN3 or worse on histology, a couple of invasive cancers. Case blood drawn at lesion detection; control blood after infection cleared.

Concerning this clone itself: The read terminates 3 residues before the CDR3 end, so the remaining end is supplied by the germline J gene.

Germline CDR1 reads SGHKS; CDR2 reads YYEKEE (reference sequence). CDR3 length: 13 amino acids. Some clones are missing from TCRdb's copy, which holds only in-frame ones; the method was immunoSEQ multiplex PCR. Recorded for this sample: over 45,000 clones. The clonotype was recovered from a woman aged 18 to 75 with a cervical HPV16 infection that either progressed to CIN3+ or cleared (not recorded which). Sequences were obtained from blood buffy coat. The rearrangement joins TRBV5-5 to TRBJ1-1, with D perhaps TRBD1 (5 bases). The CDR3 loop reads CASSLGVGVEAFF. CDR3 DNA, as far as it was read: TGTGCCAGCAGCTTGGGGGTAGGGGTAGAA. Full variable domain (rest looked up from reference TRBV5-5 and TRBJ1-1): DAGVTQSPTHLIKTRGQQVTLRCSPISGHKSVSWYQQVLGQGPQFIFQYYEKEERGRGNFPDRFSARQFPNYSSELNVNALLLGDSALYLCASSLGVGVEAFFGQGTRLTVV.